This T cell receptor beta chain was recorded in a study of yellow fever vaccine responses in identical twins. Study results and caveats: The authors reported partly convergent, partly personalized vaccine responses in identical twins.

As for this clonotype: Its antigen is not known.

TCRdb reprocessed the RT-PCR reads with MiXCR, giving one entry per CDR3 protein. This table holds approximately 33,000 distinct CDR3 sequences, 50% to 75% found once. With V trimmed by 4 bases and J by 3 bases, 1 base remained unmatched. This CDR3 contains 14 residues. Germline CDR1 LNHDA, CDR2 SQIVND (reference sequence). The chain recombines TRBV19 with TRBJ2-3; 10 bases are a match to TRBD2. The specimen comprised T cells from blood (PBMCs), unsorted or a sorted subset (not recorded which), sampled before or after yellow fever vaccination (not recorded which). This clonotype originated in a young woman who received the yellow fever vaccine. The CDR3 bases are TGTGCCAGTAGTACTAGCGGGAGTACAGATACGCAGTATTTT. Its protein product is CASSTSGSTDTQYF.